Shown below are 28 T cell receptor beta chains from a single sample sequenced in a study of shared clonotypes between healthy human individuals. The protocol was immunoSEQ multiplex PCR, while the TCRdb copy is restricted to in-frame clones and leaves out a portion. The profile shows about 490,000 clones, approximately 82% of them singletons. Sequenced material: PBMCs. The source is a woman aged 40 to 55 in good health. Some clones in this sample may be carry-over from other donors' samples.

The gene calls are TRBV11-2 and TRBJ2-7; 9 bases match TRBD2. Unmatched junction bases numbered 9, after V lost 4 bases and J lost 2 bases. Germline V gene data show CDR1 as SGHAT and CDR2 as FQNNGV. The length of the CDR3 is 16 residues. The CDR3 DNA reads TGTGCCAGCAGCTCCGTTAGCGGGAGCGGAACCTACGAGCAGTACTTC. Amino acids: CASSSVSGSGTYEQYF.

The chain employs TRBV29-1 and TRBJ2-3; D unresolved. Germline-derived CDR1 and CDR2 are SQVTM and ANQGSEA. This CDR3 is 10 amino acids long. Trimming pared 4 bases from V and 8 bases from J, leaving 7 bases between. CDR3 region: CSVGGSTQYF. CDR3 sequence (DNA): TGCAGCGTTGGGGGTTCTACGCAGTATTTT.

This rearrangement joins TRBV7-9 to TRBJ2-3, with 11 nucleotides matching TRBD2. V was pared by 3 bases and J by 6 bases, with 11 bases of the junction left unmatched. Germline CDR1 reads SEHNR; CDR2 reads FQNEAQ (reference sequence). CDR3 length: 17 residues. CDR3 protein: CASSFPGVAGGHDTQYF. Written as DNA, the CDR3 is TGTGCCAGCAGCTTTCCCGGGGTAGCGGGAGGGCACGATACGCAGTATTTT.

This clone has more than one count but fewer than ten. The gene calls are TRBV7-2 and TRBJ2-2; TRBD2 agrees at 8 bases. The V gene end was trimmed by 2 bases and the J gene end by 7 bases; junction bases not matched to a gene: 9. Germline-derived CDR1 and CDR2 are SGHTA and FQGNSA. This CDR3 is built from 16 residues. For the CDR3, the DNA is TGTGCCAGCAGCTTATTCGGAGGACTAGCCGGCGGGGAGCTGTTTTTT. Protein sequence: CASSLFGGLAGGELFF.

The chain employs TRBV19 and TRBJ1-2; D remains ambiguous. This CDR3 region has 13 residues. V lost 3 bases and J lost 0, with 5 bases in between. CDR1 LNHDA and CDR2 SQIVND come from the germline V gene (reference sequence). The CDR3 nucleotides are TGTGCCAGTAGTATCGGGACTAACTATGGCTACACCTTC. Translation: CASSIGTNYGYTF.

V and J are TRBV2 and TRBJ1-5; D gene ambiguous. The CDR3 runs 17 residues. Trimming pared 4 bases from V and 0 bases from J, leaving 16 bases between. Germline assignment: CDR1 SNHLY and CDR2 FYNNEI. The CDR3 loop reads CASSAGPTGNSNQPQHF. The CDR3 DNA is TGTGCCAGCAGTGCCGGCCCAACTGGTAATAGCAATCAGCCCCAGCATTTT.

In this sample, this clone turned up a few times. The V and J genes are TRBV27 and TRBJ2-7; maybe TRBD1 (5 bases). Germline CDR1 reads MNHEY; CDR2 reads SMNVEV (reference sequence). CDR3 length: 13 residues. V lost 5 bases to trimming and J lost 6 bases, with 14 bases between them. The CDR3 DNA follows: TGTGCCAGCAGTAAGGAGAGGCAGGGCGAGCAGTACTTC. This codes for CASSKERQGEQYF.

V gene TRBV5-1 combines with J gene TRBJ2-1, with 11 bases matching TRBD2. The germline V gene has CDR1 SGHRS and CDR2 YFSETQ. J was trimmed by 8 bases and V by 4 bases; bases with no gene match: 11. CDR3 length: 16 amino acids. CDR3 DNA: TGCGCCAGCAGCCAGCCCGGGACTAGCGGAGGCCATGAGCAGTTCTTC. Translated: CASSQPGTSGGHEQFF.

The chain carries TRBV28 and TRBJ1-2; 10 positions match TRBD1. CDR3 length: 13 residues. Germline V CDR1 and CDR2: MDHEN, SYDVKM. Trimming cost V 7 bases and J 5 bases; bases outside gene matches: 4. The CDR3: CASTLGQGYGYTF. The DNA for the CDR3 is TGTGCCAGCACTTTGGGACAGGGGTATGGCTACACCTTC.

The chain recombines TRBV10-3 with TRBJ1-4, with 9 bases that match TRBD1. This CDR3 contains 14 residues. The germline gives CDR1 ENHRY, CDR2 SYGVKD. Losses at the gene ends were 8 bases for V and 7 bases for J; bases not matched to a gene: 8. This chain's CDR3 is CAIQRDREGEKLFF. The DNA for the CDR3 is TGTGCCATCCAGCGGGACAGGGAAGGTGAAAAACTGTTTTTT.

The chain employs TRBV12-2 and TRBJ1-2. TRBV12-2 is given as a pseudogene. The CDR3 totals 14 residues. The CDR3 region is CASRSPGSGYGYTF. The CDR3 DNA is TGTGCAAGTCGCTCCCCGGGGTCGGGCTATGGCTACACCTTC.

In this sample, this clone turned up once. The V gene is TRBV4-3, the J gene TRBJ2-7; the D gene is possibly TRBD2 (6 bases). There are 18 residues in the CDR3. V lost 0 bases to trimming and J lost 0 bases, with 18 bases between them. CDR1 and CDR2 from the germline V gene are LGHNA and YSLEER. The CDR3 region is CASSQDLSSGVTSYEQYF. Here the CDR3 DNA reads TGCGCCAGCAGCCAAGACTTGAGTTCGGGGGTCACCTCCTACGAGCAGTACTTC.

This rearrangement joins TRBV15 to TRBJ2-1; D gene ambiguous. V was shortened by 3 bases and J by 4 bases, with 10 bases between the two germline ends. The germline gives CDR1 LNHNV, CDR2 YYDKDF (reference sequence). The CDR3 totals 14 residues. The DNA for the CDR3 is TGTGCCACCAGCAGCATCGAGTTGTACAATGAGCAGTTCTTC. This sequence encodes CATSSIELYNEQFF. Together with reference TRBV15 and TRBJ2-1, the CDR3 gives the full variable domain: DAMVIQNPRYQVTQFGKPVTLSCSQTLNHNVMYWYQQKSSQAPKLLFHYYDKDFNNEADTPDNFQSRRPNTSFCFLDIRSPGLGDTAMYLCATSSIELYNEQFFGPGTRLTVL.

This clone has just one count. Germline is not matched at one junction end, which may reflect a read error. This specimen includes other DNA sequences encoding the same CDR3. The genes are TRBV28 and TRBJ1-1, with no clear D. The CDR3 extends over 16 amino acids. Germline V gene lookup returns CDR1 MDHEN and CDR2 SYDVKM. The DNA of the CDR3 is TGTGCCAGCAGTTTCCTAGGGCAGGAAAGAGTCACTGAAGCTTTCTTC. Its translation: CASSFLGQERVTEAFF.

V is TRBV11-2 and J is TRBJ2-5; D is undetermined. V gave up 1 base and J gave up 11 bases, with 8 bases separating them. The CDR3 length is 11 residues. Germline lookup yields CDR1 SGHAT and CDR2 FQNNGV. CDR3 in amino acids: CASSLVGFQYF. CDR3 DNA: TGTGCCAGCAGCTTAGTAGGGTTTCAGTACTTC.

The chain is built from TRBV5-1 and TRBJ2-5, with 9 bases identical to TRBD2. The J call is doubtful: the DNA matches TRBJ2-7 better. CDR1 is SGHRS and CDR2 is YFSETQ in the germline V gene. The CDR3 sequence is 14 residues long. The CDR3 is CASSLGSGRYEQYF. In DNA, the CDR3 is TGCGCCAGCAGCTTGGGTAGCGGGAGATACGAGCAGTACTTC.

The V gene is TRBV19, the J gene TRBJ2-7; TRBD1 might be the D (5 bases). The CDR3 totals 15 residues. Germline loops: CDR1 LNHDA, CDR2 SQIVND (reference sequence). V shed 3 bases and J shed 2 bases, with 14 bases lying between them. CDR3 sequence (DNA): TGTGCCAGTAGTATTTTGGGGCAGGCTACCTACGAGCAGTACTTC. Protein product: CASSILGQATYEQYF. The variable domain in full, with the rest retrieved from reference TRBV19 and TRBJ2-7, is DGGITQSPKYLFRKEGQNVTLSCEQNLNHDAMYWYRQDPGQGLRLIYYSQIVNDFQKGDIAEGYSVSREKKESFPLTVTSAQKNPTAFYLCASSILGQATYEQYFGPGTRLTVT.

This clone was seen only once. This chain links TRBV6-1 with TRBJ2-7; D may be TRBD1 (7 bases). The V gene lost 2 bases and the J gene lost 6 bases, with 17 bases spanning the gap. The germline gives CDR1 MNHNS, CDR2 SASEGT. The CDR3 spans 15 residues. CDR3 amino acids: CASSEFQGGGGEQYF. DNA of the CDR3: TGTGCCAGCAGTGAATTTCAGGGGGGAGGAGGCGAGCAGTACTTC.

A single count supports this clone. The gene calls are TRBV6-4 and TRBJ2-3; 8 positions match TRBD2. This CDR3 is built from 15 residues. Germline CDR1 and CDR2: MRHNA and SNTAGT. V was clipped by 10 bases and J by 4 bases; unmatched bases: 13. CDR3 bases: TGTGCCACCCACCTCGGGACTAGTTCTTCAGATACGCAGTATTTT. It yields the protein CATHLGTSSSDTQYF.

The CDR3 nucleotides read TGTGCCAGCAGCTTAGTGGCATTTGACGAGCAGTACTTC. This codes for CASSLVAFDEQYF. The chain recombines TRBV7-9 with TRBJ2-7, with no clear D. CDR1 and CDR2 (germline): SEHNR, FQNEAQ (reference sequence). V was shortened by 1 base and J by 5 bases, with 9 bases between the two germline ends. CDR3 length equals 13 residues.

This chain uses TRBV13 with TRBJ1-3, with unresolved D. The CDR3 loop spans 17 amino acids. Per germline, CDR1 PRHDT and CDR2 FYEKMQ (reference sequence). V gave up 5 bases and J gave up 1 base, with 18 bases separating them. CDR3 in DNA: TGTGCCAGCAGCCTCCCGAGGTTGTTGTCGTCTGGAAACACCATATATTTT. This translates into CASSLPRLLSSGNTIYF.

The chain links TRBV7-3 to TRBJ2-1, with 12 bases aligning to TRBD2. V was clipped by 5 bases and J by 8 bases; unmatched bases: 10. The CDR3 has 16 residues. CDR1 is SGHTA, CDR2 FQGTGA, per germline. The CDR3 coding sequence is TGTGCCAGCAGCCCCCAAGGACTAGCGGGAAGCCATGAGCAGTTCTTC. Translating it yields CASSPQGLAGSHEQFF.

This rearrangement joins TRBV2 to TRBJ2-5; D gene ambiguous. CDR1 and CDR2 from the germline V gene are SNHLY and FYNNEI. The CDR3 has 14 residues. Trimming left V 1 base short and J 1 base short, with 7 bases between. CDR3 amino acids: CASSEERTQETQYF. In DNA form, the CDR3 reads TGTGCCAGCAGTGAAGAAAGGACCCAAGAGACCCAGTACTTC.

This chain links TRBV15 with TRBJ1-2; a possible D gene is TRBD1 (5 bases). CDR1 and CDR2 (germline): LNHNV, YYDKDF (reference sequence). V was cut by 0 bases and J by 7 bases, with 9 bases left in between. This CDR3 comprises 13 residues. The CDR3 loop is CATSRDETGGYTF. The CDR3 coding sequence is TGTGCCACCAGCAGAGATGAAACAGGTGGCTACACCTTC.

The chain carries TRBV7-9 and TRBJ2-3, with no clear D. Germline-derived CDR1 and CDR2 are SEHNR and FQNEAQ (reference sequence). With 5 bases removed from V and 2 bases from J, the gap between germline ends came to 17 bases. This CDR3 has 16 amino acids. CDR3 amino acids: CASSSPPGRNTDTQYF. The CDR3, as DNA: TGTGCCAGCAGCAGCCCACCCGGGCGGAACACAGATACGCAGTATTTT.

The rearrangement joins TRBV19 to TRBJ2-5, with TRBD1 matching 10 bases. Germline assignment: CDR1 LNHDA and CDR2 SQIVND (reference sequence). CDR3 length equals 14 residues. V shed 4 bases and J 5 bases; nucleotides not matched to a gene: 4. CDR3 loop: CASSRDRGVETQYF. CDR3 sequence (DNA): TGTGCCAGTAGTAGGGACAGGGGAGTGGAGACCCAGTACTTC.

A note on this clone: A single base is all that separates this from a far larger clone, so a read error is likely. Additional DNA sequences in this sample encode the identical CDR3. The CDR3 spells CASSEQGGNTIYF. The CDR3 region has the DNA TGCGCCAGCAGTGAACAGGGTGGAAACACCATATATTTT. The chain is built from TRBV25-1 and TRBJ1-3; weak D call: TRBD1 (6 bases). Germline CDR1 and CDR2: MGHDK and SYGVNS. The length of the CDR3 is 13 residues.

V gene TRBV18 combines with J gene TRBJ2-7, with 7 bases identical to TRBD2. The CDR3 contains 13 residues. J was trimmed by 3 bases and V by 6 bases; bases with no gene match: 5. Germline lookup yields CDR1 KGHSH and CDR2 LQKENI. The CDR3 sequence is CASSREVNYEQYF. DNA of the CDR3: TGTGCCAGCTCTCGGGAGGTTAACTACGAGCAGTACTTC.